The entry below describes one T cell receptor beta chain. Original handling: Scientists estimated how many nucleated cells there were by amplifying reference gene primers. Here immunoSEQ multiplex PCR was the method, and the copy in TCRdb shows in-frame clones only, minus some. The DNA gave D and trimming, while V, J and clone size come from that table. The table has about 28,000 clones, roughly 90% seen once. The record originates from a study of blood T cell repertoires in COVID-19. At the level of the study: The analysed material was cDNA or gDNA that came from T cells, B-cell-depleted T cells, or PBMCs.

The length of the CDR3 is 15 residues. CDR1 and CDR2 (germline): SNHLY, FYNNEI. V lost 8 bases, J lost 2 bases, and 5 bases stayed unmatched. The chain recombines TRBV2 with TRBJ1-3; TRBD1 matches at 11 bases. The receptor was derived from a human donor in a cohort sampled during active COVID-19. The material sequenced was peripheral blood. The CDR3 region has the DNA TGTGCCAGCGAAACGGGACAGGGGGCTGGAAACACCATATATTTT. It specifies CASETGQGAGNTIYF.